This T cell receptor beta chain was obtained from a study of blood T cell repertoires in COVID-19. Background on the study: From T cells, B-cell-depleted T cells, or PBMCs came the material, which was cDNA or gDNA.

The CDR3 consists of 14 residues. After removal of 4 bases from V and 7 bases from J, the junction contained 5 bases not matched to a gene. CDR1 and CDR2 (germline): MDHEN, SYDVKM. TCRdb's copy holds only in-frame clones and misses some; the assay was immunoSEQ multiplex PCR. The sample lists 200,000 to 300,000 clones; around 82% were seen once. This TCR was sampled from a woman between 70 and 85 years old with acute or convalescent COVID-19. The chain combines TRBV28 with TRBJ1-4; 8 nucleotides line up with TRBD1. Specimen: peripheral blood. The CDR3 DNA reads as TGTGCCAGCAGTTCTGGACAGGGATTTGAAAAACTGTTTTTT. Translation gives CASSSGQGFEKLFF.